The clone carrying this T cell receptor (beta chain) has just a few counts. Germline values: CDR1 SNHLY, CDR2 FYNNEI. The CDR3 length is 14 residues. Trimming stripped 8 bases from V and 8 bases from J, with 18 bases between. The sample's time point: pre-sensitization, week 0. The sample's treatment: therapeutic diphenylcyclopropenone sensitization with weekly scalp DPC. The entry originates in a study of human T cells and chemical hapten exposure. TCRdb called the RACE reads again in MiXCR, with one record for every CDR3 protein. Seen here are about 260,000 distinct CDR3 sequences, about 9% observed once, and the top ten hold approximately 2.2%.

The chain employs TRBV2 and TRBJ1-4; D ambiguous. This sequence was found in a woman aged 40 to 55 with alopecia areata. Some clones in this sample may be carry-over from other donors' samples. Sequenced material: whole blood, taken in connection with sensitization to the hapten diphenylcyclopropenone (DPC). The CDR3 spells CASLPPPGGEKLFF. The DNA of the CDR3 is TGTGCCAGCCTTCCGCCCCCGGGCGGGGAAAAACTGTTTTTT.